This paragraph covers one TCR beta chain sequence. Its antigen target is currently unknown. It has no much larger one-base neighbor in the sample; base qualities were not kept. The sample is drawn from a study of OX40 agonist ivuxolimab in advanced cancers. For the study in its entirety: The costimulatory receptor OX40 (CD134) was targeted by ivuxolimab, a fully human IgG2 agonistic monoclonal antibody. Intravenous ivuxolimab was administered to patients every 2 weeks at six dose levels: 0.01, 0.1, 0.3, 1.5, 3 and 10 mg/kg. Of the roughly 51 patients in dose escalation, about 20 had hepatocellular carcinoma, around 15 had melanoma, 9 had renal cell carcinoma and 9 had head and neck cancer. In the dose-escalation cohort, around four fifths of patients were male, and the mean age was roughly 60 years, with a range of roughly 20 to 79. Prior anti-PD-1, anti-PD-L1 or anti-CTLA-4 therapy was permitted, and approximately 42% of dose-escalation patients had received checkpoint inhibitors. Three dose-escalation patients achieved partial responses, one with hepatocellular carcinoma and two with cutaneous melanoma. The point of sequencing TCRbeta in the periphery was to test whether ivuxolimab changed TCR sequence diversity and drove clonal T-cell expansion. The monotherapy dose-escalation portion (N ≈ 50 patients) of the phase I ivuxolimab trial is reported in the paper.

Genomic DNA was isolated from the sorted cells so that the TCRbeta CDR3 region could be sequenced. TCRbeta CDR3 regions were sequenced using the immunoSEQ Assay. TCRdb provides this immuneACCESS table in a form limited to in-frame rearrangements. Some clones are lacking; in checked studies, under half of them reflect an unresolved V gene, and why the rest are absent is not known. Counted in this sample were over 55,000 clones; about 94% of them appeared once. Of the sample, around 14% falls within the top ten clones. Points the paper makes about the study in general: After ivuxolimab, more expanded clones were found on average in CD8+ T cells than in CD4+ T cells. Low levels of normalized T-cell clonal expansion were also seen in some patients who did not respond. At doses of 0.1 to 3.0 mg/kg, clonal expansion of both CD4+ and CD8+ blood T cells was observed from baseline to week 6. In the 0.1-3.0 mg/kg groups, partial responders were among the patients with the lowest normalized peripheral clonal expansion, particularly in CD8+ T cells. The antigen specificity of the clonally expanded peripheral T cells was not determined.

Patients with autoimmune disease history or receiving systemic immunosuppression were excluded from the trial. Peripheral blood for TCR sequencing was drawn from every dose cohort at baseline, at cycle 4 day 1 and at cycle 7 day 1. The samples were drawn from a first-in-human, open-label, multicenter phase I dose-escalation trial of ivuxolimab. Adults with locally advanced or metastatic melanoma, renal cell carcinoma, hepatocellular carcinoma or head and neck squamous cell carcinoma were enrolled in the trial. Before TCR sequencing, CD4+ T cells and CD8+ T cells from peripheral blood were sorted into separate populations. The CDR3 goes from the cysteine to the phenylalanine over 14 residues. Left in the record is the CDR3 DNA by itself, 42 bases read in frame from the first base. V and J are truncated by 3 bases and 4 bases respectively, leaving an intervening sequence of 10 bases. The germline V gene (reference sequence) gives CDR1 as MNHEY and CDR2 as SMNVEV.

The receptor's source is an adult with an advanced solid tumor such as melanoma, head and neck, liver or kidney cancer. This specimen consisted of CD4+ or CD8+ T cells sorted from blood, obtained in a trial of the OX40 agonist ivuxolimab. This chain is built from TRBV27 and TRBJ2-1; TRBD2 could be the D gene, as 6 bases match. The sequenced DNA: TGTGCCAGCAGTTTTGGGACTCCATACAATGAGCAGTTCTTC. Its protein is CASSFGTPYNEQFF.